This T cell receptor (beta chain) is drawn from a study of blood T cell repertoires in COVID-19. For the study at large: PBMCs, B-cell-depleted T cells, or T cells provided the cDNA or gDNA that made up the material.

Data came from immunoSEQ multiplex PCR; TCRdb stores just in-frame clones and leaves some out. The sample records 250,000 to 350,000 clones, about nine tenths being singletons. Per the germline V gene, CDR1 is SGHTA and CDR2 is FQGNSA. This CDR3 region has 14 residues. The V and J ends lost 5 bases and 2 bases, in that order; junction bases with no gene match: 6. The sequenced sample was peripheral blood. The chain employs TRBV7-2 and TRBJ2-7; TRBD2 aligns across 7 bases. This TCR came from a man between 18 and 35 years old with active or convalescent COVID-19. CDR3 region: CASSSGLDPYEQYF. The CDR3 DNA follows: TGTGCCAGCAGCAGTGGACTAGACCCCTACGAGCAGTACTTC.